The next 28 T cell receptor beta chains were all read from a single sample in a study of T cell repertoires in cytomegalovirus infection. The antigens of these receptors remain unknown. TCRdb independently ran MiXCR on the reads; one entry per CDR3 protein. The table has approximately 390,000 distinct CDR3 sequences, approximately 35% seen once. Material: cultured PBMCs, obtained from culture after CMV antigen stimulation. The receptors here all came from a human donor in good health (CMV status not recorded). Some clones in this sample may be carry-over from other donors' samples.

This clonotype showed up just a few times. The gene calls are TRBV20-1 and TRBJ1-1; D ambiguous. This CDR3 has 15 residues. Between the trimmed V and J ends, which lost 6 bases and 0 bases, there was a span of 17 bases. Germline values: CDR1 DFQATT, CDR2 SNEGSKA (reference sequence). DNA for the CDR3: TGCAGTGCCAGAACAACCTCTCTCGTGAACACTGAAGCTTTCTTT. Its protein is CSARTTSLVNTEAFF.

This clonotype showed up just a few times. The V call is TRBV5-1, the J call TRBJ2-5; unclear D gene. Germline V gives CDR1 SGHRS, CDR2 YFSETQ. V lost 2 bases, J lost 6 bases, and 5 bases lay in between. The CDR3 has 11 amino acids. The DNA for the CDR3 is TGCGCCAGCAGCTTCGATAAGACCCAGTACTTC. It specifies CASSFDKTQYF.

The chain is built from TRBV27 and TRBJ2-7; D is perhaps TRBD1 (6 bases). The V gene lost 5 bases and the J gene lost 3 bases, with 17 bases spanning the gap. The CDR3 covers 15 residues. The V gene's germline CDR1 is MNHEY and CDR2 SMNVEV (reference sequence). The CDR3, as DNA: TGTGCCAGCAGTCTTCGGACAGCCGTCCTCTACGAGCAGTACTTC. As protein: CASSLRTAVLYEQYF.

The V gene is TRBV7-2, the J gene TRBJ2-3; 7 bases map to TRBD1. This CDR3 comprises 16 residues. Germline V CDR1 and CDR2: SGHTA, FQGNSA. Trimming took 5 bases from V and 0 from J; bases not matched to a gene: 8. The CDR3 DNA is TGTGCCAGCAGCCGAAACAGGGGTGGGAGCACAGATACGCAGTATTTT. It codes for CASSRNRGGSTDTQYF.

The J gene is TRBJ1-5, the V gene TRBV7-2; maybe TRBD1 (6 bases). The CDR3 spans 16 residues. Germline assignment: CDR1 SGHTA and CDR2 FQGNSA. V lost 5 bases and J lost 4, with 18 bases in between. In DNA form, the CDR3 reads TGTGCCAGCAGCCCGGACGGGGGGCGAGGGAATCAGCCCCAGCATTTT. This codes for CASSPDGGRGNQPQHF.

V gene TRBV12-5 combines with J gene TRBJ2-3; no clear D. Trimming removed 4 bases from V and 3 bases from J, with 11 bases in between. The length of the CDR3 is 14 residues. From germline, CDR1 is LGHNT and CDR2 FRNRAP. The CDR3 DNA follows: TGTGCTAGTGGTTCGGCGGCGGAGACAGATACGCAGTATTTT. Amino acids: CASGSAAETDTQYF. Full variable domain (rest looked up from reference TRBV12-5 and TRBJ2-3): DARVTQTPRHKVTEMGQEVTMRCQPILGHNTVFWYRQTMMQGLELLAYFRNRAPLDDSGMPKDRFSAEMPDATLATLKIQPSEPRDSAVYFCASGSAAETDTQYFGPGTRLTVL.

The CDR3 bases are TGTGCCACCAGCAGAGACCGGGCCCTGGGCAATGAGCAGTTCTTC. It is translated as CATSRDRALGNEQFF. The chain uses TRBV15 and TRBJ2-1; D not certain. Trimming left V 0 bases short and J 6 bases short, with 12 bases between. CDR3 length: 15 residues. The germline CDR1 and CDR2 sequences are LNHNV and YYDKDF (reference sequence).

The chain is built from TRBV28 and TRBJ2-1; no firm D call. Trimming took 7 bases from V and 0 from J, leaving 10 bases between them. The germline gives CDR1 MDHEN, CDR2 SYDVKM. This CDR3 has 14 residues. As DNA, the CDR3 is TGTGCCAGCATCAGCCGGAGCTCCTACAATGAGCAGTTCTTC. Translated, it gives CASISRSSYNEQFF.

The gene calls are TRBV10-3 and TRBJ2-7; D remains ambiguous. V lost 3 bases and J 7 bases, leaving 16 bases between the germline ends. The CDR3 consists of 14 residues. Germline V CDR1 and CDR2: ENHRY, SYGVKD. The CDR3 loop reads CAISEGRQVREQYF. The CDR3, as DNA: TGTGCCATCAGTGAAGGGCGCCAAGTGAGAGAGCAGTACTTC.

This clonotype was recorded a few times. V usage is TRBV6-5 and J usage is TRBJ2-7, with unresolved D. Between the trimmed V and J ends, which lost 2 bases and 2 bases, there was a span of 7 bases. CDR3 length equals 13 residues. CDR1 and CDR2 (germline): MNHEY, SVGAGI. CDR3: CASSYGATYEQYV. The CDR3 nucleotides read TGTGCCAGCAGTTACGGCGCAACCTACGAGCAGTACGTC.

Here the CDR3 DNA reads TGTGCCAGCAGCCTCTCGAGGGGCGCGACCGTTTTTCACTTT. This gives the protein CASSLSRGATVFHF. V is TRBV7-2 and J is TRBJ1-6; tentative D call: TRBD1 (5 bases). Trimming removed 5 bases from V and 19 bases from J, with 24 bases in between. Germline values: CDR1 SGHTA, CDR2 FQGNSA. This CDR3 has 14 amino acids.

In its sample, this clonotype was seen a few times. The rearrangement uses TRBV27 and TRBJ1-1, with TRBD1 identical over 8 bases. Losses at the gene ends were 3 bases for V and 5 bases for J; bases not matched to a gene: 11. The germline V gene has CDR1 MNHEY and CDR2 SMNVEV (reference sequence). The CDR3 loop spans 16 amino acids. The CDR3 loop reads CASSFKWDRLYTEAFF. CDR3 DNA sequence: TGTGCCAGCAGTTTTAAGTGGGACAGGCTTTATACTGAAGCTTTCTTT.

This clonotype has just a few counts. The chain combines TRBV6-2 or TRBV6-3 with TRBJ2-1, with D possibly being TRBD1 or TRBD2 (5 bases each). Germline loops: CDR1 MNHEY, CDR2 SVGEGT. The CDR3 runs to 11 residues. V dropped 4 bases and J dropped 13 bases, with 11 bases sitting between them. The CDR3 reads CASSWDHRQFF. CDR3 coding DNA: TGTGCCAGCAGTTGGGACCACCGTCAGTTCTTC.

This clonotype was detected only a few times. The CDR3 sequence: CASSLPAGVDTQYF. DNA of the CDR3: TGTGCCAGCAGCTTACCAGCGGGAGTGGATACGCAGTATTTT. The chain has TRBV7-2 and TRBJ2-3; 8 bases match TRBD2. Trimming at V came to 2 bases and at J to 6 bases, leaving 4 bases not matched to a gene. This CDR3 is built from 14 residues. Per the germline V gene, CDR1 is SGHTA and CDR2 is FQGNSA.

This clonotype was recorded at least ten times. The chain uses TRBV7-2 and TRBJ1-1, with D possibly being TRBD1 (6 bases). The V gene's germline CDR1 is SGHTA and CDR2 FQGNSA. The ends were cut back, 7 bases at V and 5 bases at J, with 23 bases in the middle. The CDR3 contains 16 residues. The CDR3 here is CASTLRAGGGGTEAFF. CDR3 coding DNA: TGTGCCAGCACCCTTAGGGCCGGAGGGGGAGGAACTGAAGCTTTCTTT.

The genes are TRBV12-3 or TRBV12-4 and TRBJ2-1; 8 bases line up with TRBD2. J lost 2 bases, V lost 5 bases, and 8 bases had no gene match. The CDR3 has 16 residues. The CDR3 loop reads CASSHSGIITYNEQFF. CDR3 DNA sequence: TGTGCCAGCAGTCATAGCGGGATAATTACCTACAATGAGCAGTTCTTC.

CDR3 amino acids: CASSAQPSSDTQYF. The CDR3 nucleotides read TGTGCCAGCAGCGCCCAGCCTAGCTCAGATACGCAGTATTTT. This sequence joins TRBV7-8 and TRBJ2-3; tentative D call: TRBD2 (5 bases). Trimming pared 5 bases from V and 4 bases from J, leaving 13 bases between. The germline V gene encodes CDR1 SGHVS and CDR2 FQNEAQ. This CDR3 comprises 14 residues.

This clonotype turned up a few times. The CDR3 DNA follows: TGTGCCAGCAGCCTCCTTGGAGTTGGTACGCAGTATTTT. Protein product: CASSLLGVGTQYF. V usage is TRBV12-3 or TRBV12-4 and J usage is TRBJ2-3; no definite D call. This CDR3 contains 13 residues. The ends were cut back, 6 bases at V and 8 bases at J, with 15 bases in the middle.

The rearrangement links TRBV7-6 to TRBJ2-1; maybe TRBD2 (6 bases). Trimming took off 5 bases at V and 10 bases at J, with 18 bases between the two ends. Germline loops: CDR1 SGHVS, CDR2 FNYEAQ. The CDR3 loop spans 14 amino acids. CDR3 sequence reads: CASSGGISWWEQFF. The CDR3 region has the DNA TGTGCCAGCAGCGGCGGGATCTCTTGGTGGGAGCAGTTCTTC.

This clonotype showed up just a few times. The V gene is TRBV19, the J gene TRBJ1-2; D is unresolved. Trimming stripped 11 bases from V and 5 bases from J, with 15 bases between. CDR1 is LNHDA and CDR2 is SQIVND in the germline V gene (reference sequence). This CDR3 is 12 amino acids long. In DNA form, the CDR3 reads TGTGCCGTCGGACTAATGGGATATGGCTACACCTTC. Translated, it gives CAVGLMGYGYTF. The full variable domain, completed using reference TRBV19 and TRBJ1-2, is DGGITQSPKYLFRKEGQNVTLSCEQNLNHDAMYWYRQDPGQGLRLIYYSQIVNDFQKGDIAEGYSVSREKKESFPLTVTSAQKNPTAFYLCAVGLMGYGYTFGSGTRLTVV.

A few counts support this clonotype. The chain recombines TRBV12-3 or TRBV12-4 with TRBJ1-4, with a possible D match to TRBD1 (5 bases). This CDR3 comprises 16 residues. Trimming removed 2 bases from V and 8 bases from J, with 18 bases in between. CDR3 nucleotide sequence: TGTGCCAGCAGTTTATCGGGCGTGAAGGGACGCGAAAAACTGTTTTTT. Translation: CASSLSGVKGREKLFF.

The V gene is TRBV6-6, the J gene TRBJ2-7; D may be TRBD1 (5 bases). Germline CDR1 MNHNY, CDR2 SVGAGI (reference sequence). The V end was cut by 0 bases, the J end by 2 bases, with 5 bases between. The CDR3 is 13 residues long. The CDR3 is CASSYSDTYEQYV. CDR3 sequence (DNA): TGTGCCAGCAGTTACTCGGACACCTACGAGCAGTACGTC.

The CDR3 DNA sequence: TGTGCCAGCAGTGAAGCGCCCCGGGGGGGTTCCTACAATGAGCAGTTCTTC. As protein: CASSEAPRGGSYNEQFF. The chain has TRBV6-1 and TRBJ2-1; 8 nucleotides align to TRBD2. The CDR3 covers 17 residues. With 0 bases clipped from V and 1 base from J, the junction kept 5 bases outside the gene matches. CDR1 and CDR2 from the germline V gene are MNHNS and SASEGT.

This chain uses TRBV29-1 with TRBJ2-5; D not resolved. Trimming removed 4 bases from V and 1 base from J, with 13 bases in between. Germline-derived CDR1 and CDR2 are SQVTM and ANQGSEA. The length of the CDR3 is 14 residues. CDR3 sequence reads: CSVVSRHTQETQYF. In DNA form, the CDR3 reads TGCAGCGTTGTGTCGCGGCATACCCAAGAGACCCAGTACTTC.

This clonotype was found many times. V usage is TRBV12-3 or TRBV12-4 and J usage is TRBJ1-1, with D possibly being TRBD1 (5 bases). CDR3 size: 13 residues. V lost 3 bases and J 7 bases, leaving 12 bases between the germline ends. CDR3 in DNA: TGTGCCAGCAGTTTGGGGGGGAGAGGTGAAGCTTTCTTT. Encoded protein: CASSLGGRGEAFF.

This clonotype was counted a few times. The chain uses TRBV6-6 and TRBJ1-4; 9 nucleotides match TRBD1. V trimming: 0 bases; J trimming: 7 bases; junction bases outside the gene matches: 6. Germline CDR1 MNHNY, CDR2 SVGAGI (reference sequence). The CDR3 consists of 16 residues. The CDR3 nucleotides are TGTGCCAGCAGTTACTCCCCGACAGGGGGGATTGAAAAACTGTTTTTT. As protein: CASSYSPTGGIEKLFF.

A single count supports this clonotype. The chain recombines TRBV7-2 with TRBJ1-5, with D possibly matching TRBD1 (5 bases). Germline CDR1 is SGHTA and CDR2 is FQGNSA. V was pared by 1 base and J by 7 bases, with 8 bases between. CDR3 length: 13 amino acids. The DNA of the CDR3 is TGTGCCAGCAGCTTAGACAGGCAGCAGCCCCAGCATTTT. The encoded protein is CASSLDRQQPQHF.

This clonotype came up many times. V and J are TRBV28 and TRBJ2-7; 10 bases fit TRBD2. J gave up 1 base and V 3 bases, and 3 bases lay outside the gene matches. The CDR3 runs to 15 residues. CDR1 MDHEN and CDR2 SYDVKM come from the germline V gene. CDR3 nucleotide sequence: TGTGCCAGCAGTTTTTGGACTAGCGGTTCCTACGAGCAGTACTTC. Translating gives CASSFWTSGSYEQYF.